These 27 T cell receptor beta chains share one sample of origin, sequenced in a study of blood T cell repertoires in COVID-19. Clones were read by immunoSEQ multiplex PCR, and TCRdb kept only the in-frame ones, dropping some. The sample lists hundreds of thousands of clones; around 88% were seen once. Material for sequencing was peripheral blood. The receptors shown here come from a man of 80 years or more with acute or convalescent COVID-19.

The chain is built from TRBV25-1 and TRBJ2-2, with 7 nucleotides matching TRBD1. Per germline, CDR1 MGHDK and CDR2 SYGVNS. There are 15 residues in the CDR3. The V gene end was trimmed by 3 bases and the J gene end by 4 bases; junction bases not matched to a gene: 5. The CDR3 nucleotides read TGTGCCAGCAGTGACCAGACAGGGTTCACCGGGGAGCTGTTTTTT. Protein product: CASSDQTGFTGELFF.

This chain joins TRBV5-5 and TRBJ2-2; TRBD1 aligns across 7 bases. Germline V lookup: CDR1 SGHKS, CDR2 YYEKEE (reference sequence). The ends lost 0 bases at V and 4 bases at J; junction bases unmatched: 6. The CDR3 is made up of 16 amino acids. The CDR3: CASSLEGTVGTGELFF. As DNA, the CDR3 is TGTGCCAGCAGCTTGGAGGGGACAGTGGGCACCGGGGAGCTGTTTTTT.

This clone was recorded a few times. The chain combines TRBV7-8 with TRBJ1-5; the D is unclear. Trimming pared 0 bases from V and 7 bases from J, leaving 4 bases between. Germline-derived CDR1 and CDR2 are SGHVS and FQNEAQ. The CDR3 spans 12 residues. The CDR3 DNA is TGTGCCAGCAGCTTAGCGGAGCAGCCCCAGCATTTT. It encodes CASSLAEQPQHF.

The chain has TRBV19 and TRBJ2-1, with D uncertain. The CDR3 spans 14 residues. Trimming cost V 5 bases and J 0 bases, with 8 bases left between them. Per the germline V gene, CDR1 is LNHDA and CDR2 is SQIVND (reference sequence). Here the CDR3 DNA reads TGTGCCAGTAGTGAGGTCTTCTCCTACAATGAGCAGTTCTTC. It specifies CASSEVFSYNEQFF.

The rearrangement links TRBV6-5 to TRBJ2-7, with 7 bases identical to TRBD1. This CDR3 contains 14 residues. Per the germline V gene, CDR1 is MNHEY and CDR2 is SVGAGI. J was trimmed by 2 bases and V by 6 bases; bases with no gene match: 7. This CDR3 reads CASRVPGQTYEQYF. CDR3 in DNA: TGTGCCAGCAGGGTACCGGGACAGACCTACGAGCAGTACTTC.

This clone was seen at least ten times. A much larger clone sits a single nucleotide away, making a read error possible. In the same sample, other DNA sequences code for this CDR3. J is TRBJ2-7 and V is TRBV7-2; D perhaps matches TRBD1 (6 bases). V was cut by 5 bases and J by 4 bases, with 9 bases left in between. Germline-derived CDR1 and CDR2 are SGHTA and FQGNSA. This CDR3 region has 12 residues. CDR3 sequence: CASSPTGYEQYF. CDR3 DNA: TGTGCCAGCAGCCCAACAGGGTACGAGCAGTACTTC.

The chain combines TRBV19 with TRBJ2-2, with D possibly being TRBD2 (6 bases). This CDR3 comprises 15 residues. V gave up 2 bases and J gave up 0 bases, with 7 bases separating them. Germline CDR1 and CDR2: LNHDA and SQIVND (reference sequence). The CDR3 nucleotides read TGTGCCAGTAGTATATCGGGGGCGAACACCGGGGAGCTGTTTTTT. This encodes CASSISGANTGELFF.

The V and J genes are TRBV12-5 and TRBJ2-3, with TRBD2 matching 13 bases. The CDR3 has 17 residues. V was pared by 4 bases and J by 0 bases, with 4 bases of the junction left unmatched. Germline CDR1 is LGHNT and CDR2 is FRNRAP. Here the CDR3 DNA reads TGTGCTAGTGGTTCGGGGACTAGCGGGAAAAGCACAGATACGCAGTATTTT. It codes for CASGSGTSGKSTDTQYF.

The J gene is TRBJ2-3, the V gene TRBV28, with D maybe TRBD1 (5 bases). In germline, CDR1 is MDHEN, CDR2 SYDVKM. V lost 5 bases to trimming and J lost 3 bases, with 9 bases between them. This CDR3 has 13 residues. In nucleotides, the CDR3 is TGTGCCAGCAGTCCGAGACAGACAGATACGCAGTATTTT. Translated: CASSPRQTDTQYF.

J is TRBJ1-2 and V is TRBV2; 11 bases agree with TRBD1. The germline V gene encodes CDR1 SNHLY and CDR2 FYNNEI. J was trimmed by 4 bases and V by 5 bases; bases with no gene match: 12. The CDR3 has 17 residues. This CDR3 is CASSRRGTGGQSYGYTF. The CDR3 DNA reads TGTGCCAGCAGTCGACGCGGGACAGGGGGGCAAAGCTATGGCTACACCTTC.

For this clone: The same CDR3 is also encoded by other DNA sequences in this sample. CDR3 DNA: TGTGCCAGCAGCTTCCAGGGAAACCAAGAGACCCAGTACTTC. Encoded protein: CASSFQGNQETQYF. The genes are TRBV7-2 and TRBJ2-5, with D possibly being TRBD1 (5 bases). Trimming removed 3 bases at V and 0 bases at J, with 8 bases between. In germline, CDR1 is SGHTA, CDR2 FQGNSA. CDR3 size: 14 residues.

This chain links TRBV7-2 with TRBJ1-2, with 9 bases that match TRBD1. V trimming: 1 base; J trimming: 11 bases; junction bases outside the gene matches: 8. Germline CDR1 is SGHTA and CDR2 is FQGNSA. The CDR3 loop spans 14 amino acids. CDR3 sequence: CASSLEPGQGSYTF. CDR3 nucleotide sequence: TGTGCCAGCAGCTTAGAGCCGGGACAGGGATCATACACCTTC.

This clone was picked up a small number of times. The gene calls are TRBV2 and TRBJ2-7, with a weak D call TRBD2 (5 bases). The CDR3 loop spans 13 amino acids. V shed 8 bases and J shed 0 bases, with 11 bases lying between them. The germline gives CDR1 SNHLY, CDR2 FYNNEI. As DNA, the CDR3 is TGTGCCAGCGAGCGGCCCAGCTCCTACGAGCAGTACTTC. Amino acids: CASERPSSYEQYF.

The table lists this clone with a few counts. The chain combines TRBV12-3 or TRBV12-4 with TRBJ2-1; 8 nucleotides match TRBD1. J gave up 10 bases and V 6 bases, and 8 bases lay outside the gene matches. This CDR3 has 13 residues. Written as DNA, the CDR3 is TGTGCCAGCAGAATTACAGGGGGACACGAGCAGTTCTTC. As protein: CASRITGGHEQFF.

The chain joins TRBV7-9 to TRBJ2-1; tentatively, D is TRBD1 (5 bases). The CDR3 is 16 residues long. V was pared by 5 bases and J by 0 bases, with 14 bases between. CDR1 and CDR2 (germline): SEHNR, FQNEAQ (reference sequence). In nucleotides, the CDR3 is TGTGCCAGCAGCCTGGGGCGCTTTGGCTCCTACAATGAGCAGTTCTTC. Translation: CASSLGRFGSYNEQFF.

The J gene is TRBJ2-2, the V gene TRBV5-1; a weak D match, TRBD1 (6 bases). V was trimmed by 6 bases and J by 0 bases, leaving 12 bases between them. The V gene's germline CDR1 is SGHRS and CDR2 YFSETQ. The CDR3 has 15 residues. The CDR3 sequence is CASTLGASNTGELFF. CDR3 in DNA: TGCGCCAGCACGTTGGGGGCCTCGAACACCGGGGAGCTGTTTTTT.

The V call is TRBV6-2 or TRBV6-3, the J call TRBJ1-5, with 8 bases matching TRBD1. The germline CDR1 and CDR2 sequences are MNHEY and SVGEGT. This CDR3 region has 17 residues. The J segment lost 6 bases and the V segment lost 0 bases, leaving 10 bases of the junction unmatched. Here the CDR3 reads CASSYSMGQAVPQPQHF. For the CDR3, the DNA is TGTGCCAGCAGTTACTCGATGGGACAGGCTGTTCCTCAGCCCCAGCATTTT.

The sample holds one count of this clone. V usage is TRBV5-1 and J usage is TRBJ1-3, with 7 bases identical to TRBD1. The CDR3 is 15 amino acids. Trimming removed 3 bases from V and 2 bases from J; junction bases left unmatched: 5. The germline V gene has CDR1 SGHRS and CDR2 YFSETQ. The CDR3 is CASSSEGAAGNTIYF. CDR3 coding DNA: TGCGCCAGCAGCTCCGAGGGGGCGGCTGGAAACACCATATATTTT.

This chain connects TRBV2 to TRBJ1-3; a weak D match, TRBD1 (6 bases). The V end was cut by 4 bases, the J end by 0 bases, with 10 bases between. Germline V lookup: CDR1 SNHLY, CDR2 FYNNEI. The CDR3 sequence is 15 residues long. In DNA form, the CDR3 reads TGTGCCAGCAGTGTACAGGGATCCTCTGGAAACACCATATATTTT. Translated, it gives CASSVQGSSGNTIYF.

CDR3 protein: CASTQPGQTYNSPLHF. The CDR3 bases are TGTGCCAGCACCCAACCGGGACAGACTTATAATTCACCCCTCCACTTT. The chain combines TRBV28 with TRBJ1-6, with TRBD1 matching 7 bases. Trimming removed 7 bases from V and 4 bases from J; junction bases left unmatched: 10. Germline assignment: CDR1 MDHEN and CDR2 SYDVKM. This CDR3 has 16 residues.

Only a few counts were recorded for this clone. This chain joins TRBV19 and TRBJ2-1, with 8 bases aligning to TRBD1. The CDR3 is made up of 15 amino acids. The germline gives CDR1 LNHDA, CDR2 SQIVND (reference sequence). The V and J ends lost 6 bases and 2 bases, in that order; junction bases with no gene match: 6. The CDR3 DNA reads TGTGCCAGTAGCCCGACGGGACAGGCCTACAATGAGCAGTTCTTC. Amino acids: CASSPTGQAYNEQFF.

The V gene is TRBV28, the J gene TRBJ2-3; TRBD2 matches at 10 bases. J lost 1 base, V lost 4 bases, and 5 bases had no gene match. Germline values: CDR1 MDHEN, CDR2 SYDVKM. The CDR3 has 16 amino acids. CDR3 residues: CASSSSTSGRTDTQYF. Written as DNA, the CDR3 is TGTGCCAGCAGTTCCTCGACTAGCGGGCGCACAGATACGCAGTATTTT. Together with reference TRBV28 and TRBJ2-3, the CDR3 gives the full variable domain: DVKVTQSSRYLVKRTGEKVFLECVQDMDHENMFWYRQDPGLGLRLIYFSYDVKMKEKGDIPEGYSVSREKKERFSLILESASTNQTSMYLCASSSSTSGRTDTQYFGPGTRLTVL.

V is TRBV4-1 and J is TRBJ2-1; 11 bases fit TRBD2. This CDR3 has 16 residues. V lost 4 bases to trimming and J lost 3 bases; unmatched junction nucleotides: 5. Looked up from germline, CDR1 is MGHRA and CDR2 is YSYEKL. The CDR3 DNA follows: TGCGCCAGCAGCCGTTCAACTAGCGGGAGCTACAATGAGCAGTTCTTC. It codes for CASSRSTSGSYNEQFF.

J is TRBJ2-1 and V is TRBV7-9; 10 bases agree with TRBD1. The germline CDR1 and CDR2 sequences are SEHNR and FQNEAQ (reference sequence). The junction had 8 bases not matched to a gene; V was cut back by 1 base and J by 8 bases. The CDR3 consists of 16 residues. CDR3 residues: CASSLGDRGRSDEQFF. The CDR3 bases are TGTGCCAGCAGCTTAGGAGACAGGGGGCGGTCAGATGAGCAGTTCTTC.

V gene TRBV28 combines with J gene TRBJ1-2, with D possibly being TRBD1 (6 bases). V was clipped by 5 bases and J by 5 bases, with 24 bases between them. The germline gives CDR1 MDHEN, CDR2 SYDVKM. This CDR3 has 17 residues. For the CDR3, the DNA is TGTGCCAGCAGTCTCCCGGGGGGGGCAGGCGGTAGTTATGGCTACACCTTC. It is translated as CASSLPGGAGGSYGYTF.

The chain links TRBV12-3 or TRBV12-4 to TRBJ1-1; a weak D match, TRBD1 (5 bases). Deletions cut 6 bases from V and 0 bases from J, with 8 bases between. The CDR3 has 13 amino acids. CDR3 nucleotide sequence: TGTGCCAGCAGCAGACAGATGAACACTGAAGCTTTCTTT. This sequence encodes CASSRQMNTEAFF.

This chain links TRBV21-1 with TRBJ2-6; the D call of TRBD1 is as the table states it, not checked on the DNA. TRBV21-1 is marked as a pseudogene. The length of the CDR3 is 18 residues. The CDR3 reads CASSKRQAPSSGANVLTF. For the CDR3, the DNA is TGTGCCAGCAGCAAAAGGCAGGCCCCCAGCTCTGGGGCCAACGTCCTGACTTTC.